The subject of this entry is one T cell receptor beta chain. Its matching antigen is unknown. Measured with immunoSEQ multiplex PCR; TCRdb has only the in-frame clones, and not every one. The data contain some 12,000 clones, around 80% of them singletons. It was focal radiation plus CTLA-4 blockade with ipilimumab that patients with chemo-refractory metastatic non-small-cell lung cancer received. This specimen comes from a study of radiotherapy plus CTLA-4 blockade in lung cancer. About the research overall: For 15% to 20% of patients, objective responses occurred, and about 33% had disease control. Points from the study as a whole: Reports state that early shifts in blood T cell clones, with interferon-beta, best predicted response. In blood, tumor-derived TCR clones expanded after radiotherapy plus ipilimumab.

The germline gives CDR1 KGHSH, CDR2 LQKENI. CDR3 length: 19 amino acids. Trimming shortened V by 2 bases and J by 0 bases, and 20 bases separated the two germline ends. The chain joins TRBV18 to TRBJ2-1, with D perhaps TRBD1 (5 bases). Here the sequenced sample was peripheral blood, taken from a patient treated with radiotherapy plus ipilimumab. This receptor was obtained from a human donor with non-small cell lung cancer that progressed on radiotherapy plus ipilimumab. The CDR3 DNA reads as TGTGCCAGCTCACCAATACCACCGACTCAGGGAAGCTCCTACAATGAGCAGTTCTTC. Amino acids: CASSPIPPTQGSSYNEQFF.